The 7 T cell receptor beta chains below come from one sample, sequenced in a study of T-cell reconstitution after alpha-beta-depleted transplantation in children. This sample's TCRbeta library carried unique molecular identifier barcodes. TCRdb re-derived calls from the PCR reads in MiXCR, one entry per CDR3 protein. The sample lists about 510,000 distinct CDR3 sequences, about an eighth seen once, with about 15% in the top ten. Sequences were derived from PBMCs, mostly from graft donor cells, sampled 180 days after TCRalphabeta/CD19-depleted stem cell transplant. These receptors all come from a female patient aged 2-15 years who had a stem cell transplant for aplastic anemia, so the T cells may come from the graft donor.

The V and J genes are TRBV6-5 and TRBJ2-3; 7 positions agree with TRBD1. In germline, CDR1 is MNHEY, CDR2 SVGAGI. There are 14 residues in the CDR3. Germline trimming cut 0 bases from V and 9 bases from J; bases unmatched to any gene: 6. As DNA, the CDR3 is TGTGCCAGCAGTTACTCGAGACAGGGATGGACGCAGTATTTT. Protein sequence: CASSYSRQGWTQYF.

This clonotype was detected a few times. The rearrangement links TRBV5-1 to TRBJ2-1; TRBD2 aligns across 13 bases. CDR1 is SGHRS, CDR2 YFSETQ, per germline. The V and J ends lost 3 bases and 1 base, in that order; junction bases with no gene match: 10. CDR3 length: 19 amino acids. CDR3 nucleotides: TGCGCCAGCAGCTGGGGGCCGGGACTAGCGGGGCCTTCCTACAATGAGCAGTTCTTC. This codes for CASSWGPGLAGPSYNEQFF.

Only a few counts were recorded for this clonotype. The V gene is TRBV4-2, the J gene TRBJ2-1, with 8 nucleotides matching TRBD2. This CDR3 comprises 16 residues. Per the germline V gene, CDR1 is LGHNA and CDR2 is YNFKEQ. With V trimmed by 0 bases and J by 1 base, 2 bases remained unmatched. CDR3 DNA: TGTGCCAGCAGCCAAGAGGGACTAGTTTCCTACAATGAGCAGTTCTTC. Translating it yields CASSQEGLVSYNEQFF.

The genes are TRBV28 and TRBJ1-2; 7 nucleotides line up with TRBD1. The CDR3 has 17 amino acids. Germline-derived CDR1 and CDR2 are MDHEN and SYDVKM. Trimming removed 9 bases from V and 4 bases from J; junction bases left unmatched: 20. The CDR3 nucleotides read TGTGCCAGTTCTAGGGGGCGCGGGTCAGATTGGATCTATGGCTACACCTTC. Its translation: CASSRGRGSDWIYGYTF.

This chain uses TRBV20-1 with TRBJ2-1, with D possibly TRBD2 on 6 matching bases. The germline V and J ends were trimmed by 0 bases and 9 bases, with 12 bases remaining between them. There are 13 residues in the CDR3. Germline V gene lookup returns CDR1 DFQATT and CDR2 SNEGSKA (reference sequence). The CDR3 DNA follows: TGCAGTGCTAGAGAAGGACTACCCGCTGAGCAGTTCTTC. It translates to CSAREGLPAEQFF.

This clonotype came up many times. The chain is built from TRBV21-1 and TRBJ1-5. TRBV21-1 is a listed pseudogene. The CDR3 has 18 residues. CDR3 coding DNA: TGTGCCAGCAGCAAGTGCCCCGAATCCGGGTACTATCATCAGCCCCAGCATTTT. It codes for CASSKCPESGYYHQPQHF.

The chain couples TRBV28 to TRBJ2-1; 10 bases fit TRBD2. With 3 bases clipped from V and 7 bases from J, the junction kept 9 bases outside the gene matches. Germline V gene sequence: CDR1 MDHEN, CDR2 SYDVKM. This CDR3 comprises 16 residues. The CDR3 sequence is CASSFRTSGGGNEQFF. Written as DNA, the CDR3 is TGTGCCAGCAGTTTCCGGACTAGCGGAGGAGGAAATGAGCAGTTCTTC.